This passage covers 18 T cell receptor beta chains from one sample sequenced in a study of blood T cell repertoires in COVID-19 (dated by TCRdb to 2018 to 2021). Library method: the immunoSEQ multiplex PCR assay. TCRdb provides this immuneACCESS table in a form limited to in-frame rearrangements. Some clones are lacking; in checked studies, under half of them reflect an unresolved V gene, and why the rest are absent is not known. The sample profile shows approximately 440,000 clones; approximately 90% of them were found once. The ten largest make up 0.7% of the sample. Specimen: PBMCs or T cells enriched from blood (not recorded which). The receptors derive from a young woman who had recovered from COVID-19.

In this sample, this clone turned up once. The chain uses TRBV30 and TRBJ1-4, with 7 bases fitting TRBD1. CDR3 length: 15 amino acids. Germline CDR1 GTSNPN, CDR2 SVGIG (reference sequence). After removal of 0 bases from V and 7 bases from J, the junction contained 8 bases not matched to a gene. As DNA, the CDR3 is TGTGCCTGGAGTGTACTGAAAGGGGGCGGTGAAAAACTGTTTTTT. It yields the protein CAWSVLKGGGEKLFF. Combining the CDR3 with reference TRBV30 and TRBJ1-4 gives the whole variable domain SQTIHQWPATLVQPVGSPLSLECTVEGTSNPNLYWYRQAAGRGLQLLFYSVGIGQISSEVPQNLSASRPQDRQFILSSKKLLLSDSGFYLCAWSVLKGGGEKLFFGSGTQLSVL.

With regard to this clone: Other DNA sequences in the sample encode the same CDR3. This rearrangement joins TRBV7-3 to TRBJ2-1; a weak D match, TRBD2 (6 bases). Germline assignment: CDR1 SGHTA and CDR2 FQGTGA. CDR3 size: 15 residues. Trimming took off 2 bases at V and 1 base at J, with 9 bases between the two ends. The CDR3 spells CASSLSGGSYNEQFF. In DNA, the CDR3 is TGTGCCAGCAGCTTATCCGGGGGTTCCTACAATGAGCAGTTCTTC.

The rearrangement uses TRBV27 and TRBJ1-6; no reliable D call. The CDR3 totals 15 residues. Germline V lookup: CDR1 MNHEY, CDR2 SMNVEV (reference sequence). V lost 3 bases and J 0 bases, leaving 6 bases between the germline ends. The DNA for the CDR3 is TGTGCCAGCAGTTTTGGGCTCTCCTATAATTCACCCCTCCACTTT. This translates into CASSFGLSYNSPLHF.

The gene calls are TRBV5-1 and TRBJ1-4; D might be TRBD1 (5 bases). This CDR3 has 21 amino acids. CDR1 and CDR2 from the germline V gene are SGHRS and YFSETQ. V dropped 4 bases and J dropped 4 bases, with 32 bases sitting between them. This CDR3 reads CASSRFKIRDSGTNLNEKLFF. CDR3 in DNA: TGCGCCAGCAGCCGATTCAAAATTCGGGACTCAGGGACGAACCTTAATGAAAAACTGTTTTTT.

The chain is built from TRBV5-1 and TRBJ1-2; D possibly corresponds to TRBD1 (6 bases). Germline CDR1 is SGHRS and CDR2 is YFSETQ. The CDR3 loop spans 15 amino acids. V lost 3 bases to trimming and J lost 8 bases, with 20 bases between them. The DNA of the CDR3 is TGCGCCAGCAGCTCACGGGCAACAGGGTACAAAGGCTACACCTTC. Its translation: CASSSRATGYKGYTF.

The genes are TRBV30 and TRBJ1-3; possible D gene TRBD1, 5 bases. The germline CDR1 and CDR2 sequences are GTSNPN and SVGIG (reference sequence). V was trimmed by 3 bases and J by 3 bases, leaving 9 bases between them. The CDR3 runs to 13 residues. For the CDR3, the DNA is TGTGCCTGGAGCTTCGACAGTGGAAACACCATATATTTT. Encoded protein: CAWSFDSGNTIYF. Full variable domain (remainder filled in from reference TRBV30 and TRBJ1-3): SQTIHQWPATLVQPVGSPLSLECTVEGTSNPNLYWYRQAAGRGLQLLFYSVGIGQISSEVPQNLSASRPQDRQFILSSKKLLLSDSGFYLCAWSFDSGNTIYFGEGSWLTVV.

The rearrangement links TRBV10-3 to TRBJ1-1, with no clear D. The germline V gene has CDR1 ENHRY and CDR2 SYGVKD. Between the trimmed V and J ends, which lost 10 bases and 1 base, there was a span of 7 bases. The CDR3 runs to 11 residues. CDR3 in DNA: TGTGCCACCCGGGAGAACACTGAAGCTTTCTTT. Protein product: CATRENTEAFF.

The J gene is TRBJ1-5, the V gene TRBV5-5; D is possibly TRBD1 (5 bases). The CDR3 runs to 14 residues. The V end lost 7 bases, the J end lost 3 bases, and 14 bases lay between the germline ends. Germline assignment: CDR1 SGHKS and CDR2 YYEKEE (reference sequence). The CDR3 region has the DNA TGTGCCAGCCGCCGAAGCAGGGACAATCAGCCCCAGCATTTT. Residues: CASRRSRDNQPQHF.

The chain carries TRBV3-1 (or the pseudogene TRBV3-2) and TRBJ1-6; a possible D gene is TRBD1 (6 bases). The V end was cut by 0 bases, the J end by 9 bases, with 12 bases between. Germline V gene sequence: CDR1 LGHDT, CDR2 YNNKEL (reference sequence). The CDR3 consists of 15 residues. The CDR3 coding sequence is TGTGCCAGCAGCCAAGACGCGACAGGAGGTTCACCCCTCCACTTT. Encoded protein: CASSQDATGGSPLHF.

The chain links TRBV11-3 to TRBJ2-3; D not certain. Germline CDR1 is SGHNT and CDR2 is YENEEA. This CDR3 is 15 amino acids long. Trimming took 1 base from V and 1 from J, leaving 9 bases between them. The CDR3 is CASSLASSGTDTQYF. DNA for the CDR3: TGTGCCAGCAGCTTAGCCTCCTCGGGCACAGATACGCAGTATTTT.

DNA of the CDR3: TGTGCCAGTTCCTCCGACAGGGGACAAGAGACCCAGTACTTC. It yields the protein CASSSDRGQETQYF. J is TRBJ2-5 and V is TRBV19; TRBD1 matches at 8 bases. V lost 8 bases and J lost 2; bases outside the gene matches: 7. This CDR3 region has 14 residues. Germline V lookup: CDR1 LNHDA, CDR2 SQIVND (reference sequence).

This rearrangement joins TRBV19 to TRBJ1-1, with TRBD1 identical over 10 bases. CDR1 and CDR2 (germline): LNHDA, SQIVND (reference sequence). The CDR3 is made up of 15 amino acids. V was pared by 2 bases and J by 8 bases, with 8 bases of the junction left unmatched. CDR3 amino acids: CASSIQGDRGSEAFF. The CDR3 coding sequence is TGTGCCAGTAGTATACAAGGGGACAGGGGTTCAGAAGCTTTCTTT.

This chain connects TRBV3-1 (or the pseudogene TRBV3-2) to TRBJ1-1, with a possible D match to TRBD1 (5 bases). V was trimmed by 6 bases and J by 3 bases, leaving 20 bases between them. Germline CDR1 is LGHDT and CDR2 is YNNKEL (reference sequence). CDR3 length: 16 residues. In DNA form, the CDR3 reads TGTGCCAGCAGACCAAGTATACGGGGAGGGGACACTGAAGCTTTCTTT. This codes for CASRPSIRGGDTEAFF.

In regard to this clone: Other DNA sequences from this sample encode an identical CDR3 as well. The chain combines TRBV19 with TRBJ1-1; TRBD1 might be the D (5 bases). Deletions cut 6 bases from V and 1 base from J, with 9 bases between. Germline lookup yields CDR1 LNHDA and CDR2 SQIVND (reference sequence). This CDR3 contains 13 residues. In DNA form, the CDR3 reads TGTGCCAGTAGCCTAACAGGGAACACTGAAGCTTTCTTT. This gives the protein CASSLTGNTEAFF.

This clone was recorded only once. The chain has TRBV3-1 (or the pseudogene TRBV3-2) and TRBJ2-1; D remains unclear. V lost 0 bases and J 1 base, leaving 7 bases between the germline ends. This CDR3 comprises 15 residues. The germline gives CDR1 LGHDT, CDR2 YNNKEL (reference sequence). In nucleotides, the CDR3 is TGTGCCAGCAGCCAAGACACTTCTTCCTACAATGAGCAGTTCTTC. Its protein product is CASSQDTSSYNEQFF.

The chain uses TRBV18 and TRBJ2-1; 10 bases map to TRBD1. The CDR3 is 15 amino acids. With V trimmed by 6 bases and J by 2 bases, 4 bases remained unmatched. Germline V lookup: CDR1 KGHSH, CDR2 LQKENI. Here the CDR3 DNA reads TGTGCCAGCTCCCCCGACAGGGGGCCCTACAATGAGCAGTTCTTC. It codes for CASSPDRGPYNEQFF.

The chain has TRBV19 and TRBJ2-7, with a tentative D call TRBD1 (6 bases). The V gene lost 5 bases and the J gene lost 0 bases, with 17 bases spanning the gap. Germline V gene data show CDR1 as LNHDA and CDR2 as SQIVND (reference sequence). This CDR3 contains 16 residues. CDR3 sequence (DNA): TGTGCCAGTAGTCCCCGGGACACCCTACTCTCCTACGAGCAGTACTTC. It translates to CASSPRDTLLSYEQYF.

The gene calls are TRBV6-5 and TRBJ2-2; perhaps TRBD2 as D (5 bases). Germline CDR1 reads MNHEY; CDR2 reads SVGAGI. The CDR3 is 14 amino acids. Trimming cost V 8 bases and J 2 bases, with 12 bases left between them. CDR3 amino acids: CASLRGLNTGELFF. CDR3 sequence (DNA): TGTGCCAGCTTGAGAGGGCTTAACACCGGGGAGCTGTTTTTT.